The rows below give T cell receptor beta chains drawn from one sample of a study of blood T cell repertoires in COVID-19. Here immunoSEQ multiplex PCR was the method, and the copy in TCRdb shows in-frame clones only, minus some. In the table there are over 100,000 clones, around 73% of which are singletons. The sample consisted of peripheral blood. These receptors all stem from a man aged 55 to 70 with active or convalescent COVID-19. The CDR3 runs from the conserved cysteine through the conserved F or W. A D gene is named only where the DNA matches it firmly. Part of the rows lack a size; the others show once, few, many or a class for expanded clones.

size	D	V	J	DNA	CDR3
NA	NA	TRBV19	TRBJ1-3	TGTGCCCAAAGCGGGGGGCGGCAAGGCACCATATATTTT	CAQSGGRQGTIYF
NA	TRBD2	TRBV19	TRBJ2-5	TGTGCCAGTAGTATAGGTTGGCGGGGGAACCAAGAGACCCAGTACTTC	CASSIGWRGNQETQYF
NA	NA	TRBV3-1/TRBV3-2	TRBJ1-1	TGTGCCAGCAGCCAAAGATCCGGGAACACTGAAGCTTTCTTT	CASSQRSGNTEAFF
NA	TRBD1	TRBV6-5	TRBJ1-2	TGTGCCAGCACCCTGACAGGGGCGAGCTACACCTTC	CASTLTGASYTF
NA	NA	TRBV6-1	TRBJ1-4	TGTGCCAGCAGTGAGACAGCAACTAATGAAAAACTGTTTTTT	CASSETATNEKLFF
NA	TRBD2	TRBV5-1	TRBJ2-1	TGCGCCAGCAGCTCCCGGGGACTAGCGGAGTCTAATGAGCAGTTCTTC	CASSSRGLAESNEQFF
NA	TRBD2	TRBV19	TRBJ2-3	TGTGCCAGTAGTATCCATGGACTAGTGAGGGGAGATACGCAGTATTTT	CASSIHGLVRGDTQYF
NA	NA	TRBV28	TRBJ1-1	TGTGCCAGCTGCAAGGGAGGGGCCGGGACTGAAGCTTTCTTT	CASCKGGAGTEAFF
NA	TRBD1	TRBV6-5	TRBJ1-5	TGTGCCAGCAGCTTACAGGGGGTCGGCAATCAGCCCCAGCATTTT	CASSLQGVGNQPQHF
NA	TRBD2	TRBV6-2/TRBV6-3	TRBJ2-5	TGTGCCAGCAGTCCGACCCTAGCGGGAGTAGGAGAGACCCAGTACTTC	CASSPTLAGVGETQYF
NA	NA	TRBV5-5	TRBJ1-1	TGTGCCAGCAGCCCCCGGGGGGCGGGGGCTGAAGCTTTCTTT	CASSPRGAGAEAFF
NA	TRBD2	TRBV6-6	TRBJ2-1	TGTGCCATCCGACTAGCGGGAAAGAGGGATGAGCAGTTCTTC	CAIRLAGKRDEQFF
NA	NA	TRBV11-2	TRBJ2-7	TGTGCCAGCAGCTTTCACCAGGGGAGCGAGCAGTACTTC	CASSFHQGSEQYF
NA	NA	TRBV5-1	TRBJ2-1	TGCGCCAGCAGCTTAGGTAGCGGAAACAATGAGCAGTTCTTC	CASSLGSGNNEQFF
once	NA	TRBV24-1	TRBJ2-3	TGTGCCACCCGGGGTAGCGGACTGACAGATACGCAGTATTTT	CATRGSGLTDTQYF
few	NA	TRBV12-3/TRBV12-4	TRBJ1-1	TGTGCCAGCAGTTTGGGCGCCGGCACTGAAGCTTTCTTT	CASSLGAGTEAFF
NA	TRBD1	TRBV18	TRBJ2-1	TGTACCAGCTCACCGAAAGGACAGGACCGAAATGAGCAGTTCTTC	CTSSPKGQDRNEQFF
NA	NA	TRBV5-8	TRBJ2-6	TGTGCCAGCAGCCGCGGGGGCAGGGTTCGGATAGGGGCCAACGTCCTGACTTTC	CASSRGGRVRIGANVLTF
few	NA	TRBV3-1/TRBV3-2	TRBJ2-3	TGTGCCAGCAGCCACTCGGGGGAGGGCACAGATACGCAGTATTTT	CASSHSGEGTDTQYF
few	TRBD2	TRBV19	TRBJ2-3	TGTGCCAGTAGTATCCGAAGCGGGAGCGATACAGATACGCAGTATTTT	CASSIRSGSDTDTQYF
NA	NA	TRBV6-5	TRBJ1-2	TGTGCCAGCAGCTTACAGGGAGGGAAGGGCTACACCTTC	CASSLQGGKGYTF
few	NA	TRBV4-3	TRBJ1-3	TGCGCCAGCAGCCAACAGACAGGCTCTGGAAACACCATATATTTT	CASSQQTGSGNTIYF
NA	TRBD1	TRBV28	TRBJ2-3	TGTGCCAGCAGCAGTTTCCCCGGGACAGAGGAGGATACGCAGTATTTT	CASSSFPGTEEDTQYF
NA	NA	TRBV27	TRBJ2-1	TGTGCCAGCAGTTTGGGGCCCCCGGGTCACAATGAGCAGTTCTTC	CASSLGPPGHNEQFF
once	TRBD2	TRBV19	TRBJ2-5	TGTGCCAGTAGTTCCAGACTAGCGGGAGCAGGGGAGACCCAGTACTTC	CASSSRLAGAGETQYF
few	TRBD2	TRBV29-1	TRBJ2-1	TGCAGCGTTGCCCTAGCGGACTACAATGAGCAGTTCTTC	CSVALADYNEQFF
NA	TRBD1	TRBV14	TRBJ1-2	TGTGCCAGCAGCCAAGCAACAGGGGACTATGGCTACACCTTC	CASSQATGDYGYTF
NA	TRBD2	TRBV10-2	TRBJ2-2	TGCGCCAGCAGAGGACTAGCTGTTGCCGGGGAGCTGTTTTTT	CASRGLAVAGELFF
NA	NA	TRBV29-1	TRBJ1-5	TGCAGCGTTGACCGTCAGGCGGGGAGCAATCAGCCCCAGCATTTT	CSVDRQAGSNQPQHF
NA	NA	TRBV4-3	TRBJ1-1	TGCGCCAGCAGCCAAGATGGAGGGTCTAACACTGAAGCTTTCTTT	CASSQDGGSNTEAFF
NA	TRBD1	TRBV12-3/TRBV12-4	TRBJ1-2	TGTGCCAGCAGTTTAGGGACAGGTCTCACCTTC	CASSLGTGLTF
NA	TRBD2	TRBV27	TRBJ2-2	TGTGCCAGCAAACTAGCGGGAGTCTTCGGGGAGCTGTTTTTT	CASKLAGVFGELFF
NA	TRBD2	TRBV11-3	TRBJ2-1	TGTGCCAGCAGCCCGCAGTTGGGGCTAGCGGGCTACAATGAGCAGTTCTTC	CASSPQLGLAGYNEQFF
NA	TRBD1	TRBV2	TRBJ1-2	TGTGCCAGCAGTGGGGGAGGACAGGCAAGTAACTATGGCTACACCTTC	CASSGGGQASNYGYTF
NA	NA	TRBV28	TRBJ2-1	TGTGCCAGCAGCAGGCAGGGGGGACATGAGCAGTTCTTC	CASSRQGGHEQFF
few	TRBD2	TRBV4-3	TRBJ2-1	TGCGCCAGCAGCCGAGAGACTAGCGGGGATTACAATGAGCAGTTCTTC	CASSRETSGDYNEQFF
once	TRBD2	TRBV7-9	TRBJ2-1	TGTGCCAGCAGCCAACTAGCGACCTCCTACAATGAGCAGTTCTTC	CASSQLATSYNEQFF
NA	TRBD1	TRBV27	TRBJ1-4	TGTGCCAGCAGTGGGACAGGCCTTTTCCGGGAAAAACTGTTTTTT	CASSGTGLFREKLFF
NA	NA	TRBV5-1	TRBJ1-3	TGCGCCAGCAGCTTGAGGCAGGGGACTGGAAACACCATATATTTT	CASSLRQGTGNTIYF
NA	NA	TRBV7-9	TRBJ1-2	TGTGCCAGCACCACCGCGGGGGCAAACTATGGCTACACCTTC	CASTTAGANYGYTF
NA	TRBD2	TRBV3-1/TRBV3-2	TRBJ2-2	TGTGCCAGCAGTCGTCTAGCGGGAGCCAACACCGGGGAGCTGTTTTTT	CASSRLAGANTGELFF
NA	NA	TRBV5-1	TRBJ2-1	TGCGCCAGCACCCGCGGAGGGGGGGGCTCCTACAATGAGCAGTTCTTC	CASTRGGGGSYNEQFF
NA	TRBD1	TRBV9	TRBJ1-5	TGTGCCAGCAGCGAAGGAGGGGACAGAACCAATCAGCCCCAGCATTTT	CASSEGGDRTNQPQHF
NA	TRBD1	TRBV11-1	TRBJ2-1	TGTGCCAGCAGCTTCGACAGGGTTTCGTACAATGAGCAGTTCTTC	CASSFDRVSYNEQFF
NA	NA	TRBV15	TRBJ2-2	TGTGCCACCAGCAGAGATAGGGGCACCGGGGAGCTGTTTTTT	CATSRDRGTGELFF
NA	NA	TRBV6-5	TRBJ1-3	TGTGCCAGCAGTTACGAACAGGGAGCTGGAAACACCATATATTTT	CASSYEQGAGNTIYF
NA	NA	TRBV9	TRBJ1-2	TGTGCCAGCAGCGTAGGTCCCCCGGGACACCTAGATGGCTACACCTTC	CASSVGPPGHLDGYTF
NA	TRBD1	TRBV29-1	TRBJ1-1	TGCAGCGTGGGGACAGGAATCTCTGAAGCTTTCTTT	CSVGTGISEAFF
NA	NA	TRBV2	TRBJ2-2	TGTGCCAGCACCAGGGATAACACCGGGGAGCTGTTTTTT	CASTRDNTGELFF
once	NA	TRBV14	TRBJ2-3	TGTGCCAGCAGCCAAGCGGGAGTCAGAGATACGCAGTATTTT	CASSQAGVRDTQYF
NA	TRBD1	TRBV7-9	TRBJ1-2	TGTGCCAGCAGCCCCATGGACAGGGGAATTGGCTACACCTTC	CASSPMDRGIGYTF
few	TRBD2	TRBV24-1	TRBJ2-5	TGTGCCACCAGTGATGCCGCGGGGGGCCGGGAGACCCAGTACTTC	CATSDAAGGRETQYF